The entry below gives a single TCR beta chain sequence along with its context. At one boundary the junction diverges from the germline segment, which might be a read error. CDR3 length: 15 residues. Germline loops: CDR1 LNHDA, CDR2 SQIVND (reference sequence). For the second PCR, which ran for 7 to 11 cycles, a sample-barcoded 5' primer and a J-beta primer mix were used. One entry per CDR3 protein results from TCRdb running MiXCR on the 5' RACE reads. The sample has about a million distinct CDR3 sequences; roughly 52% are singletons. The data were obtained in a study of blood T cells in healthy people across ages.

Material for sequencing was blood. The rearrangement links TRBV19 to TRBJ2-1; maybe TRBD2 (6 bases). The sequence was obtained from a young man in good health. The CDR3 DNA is TGTGTCAGTAGAACGTGGGGAGGCGGGTACAATGAGCAGTTCTTC. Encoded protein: CVSRTWGGGYNEQFF.